The clone carrying this T cell receptor (beta chain) was seen just once. Antigen specificity is unknown. The survey-level immunoSEQ assay was used. The repertoire was sequenced with immunoSEQ multiplex PCR; TCRdb's copy has only in-frame clones and lacks some. The data contain approximately 30,000 clones, 76% of them singletons. The V gene end was trimmed by 6 bases and the J gene end by 2 bases; junction bases not matched to a gene: 7. Germline V gene data show CDR1 as MNHEY and CDR2 as SMNVEV (reference sequence). This CDR3 contains 15 residues. This sample is part of a study of STAT5B mutations in CD4+ large granular lymphocyte leukemia. Study-wide results and limits: No patients shared main leukemic clonotypes, though about 25% appeared at low frequency elsewhere. Top patient clones used TRBV06 genes more often: 8/27 versus 2/35 in controls. CD4-sorted patient repertoires seemed more clonal than healthy CD4+ repertoires.

The chain employs TRBV27 and TRBJ2-7, with 10 bases that match TRBD2. The receptor comes from a human donor in good health. The source material was CD4+ T cells from blood buffy coats. The CDR3 sequence is CASRPGTSVTYEQYF. In DNA form, the CDR3 reads TGTGCCAGCAGGCCAGGGACTAGCGTTACCTACGAGCAGTACTTC.